This TCR beta chain was profiled in a study of T cell clones after liver transplantation. Study context: Three of the eight recipients were HCV-positive; the rest had non-autoimmune, non-viral transplant indications. Until 12-24 months post-transplant, subjects got standard immunosuppression and no induction.

Produced via immunoSEQ multiplex PCR; TCRdb's table is partial and in-frame only. The data hold 95,000 to 110,000 clones, with around four fifths observed a single time. The length of the CDR3 is 20 residues. CDR1 and CDR2 from the germline V gene are SGHAT and FQNNGV. Trimming took 0 bases from V and 14 from J; bases not matched to a gene: 24. The TCR originated in a human patient who received a liver transplant. Some T cells may have originated in the graft donor. This specimen consisted of CD4+ T cells from blood, obtained around 44 months after liver transplant. J is TRBJ1-6 and V is TRBV11-2, with 8 positions matching TRBD1. The CDR3: CASSLERSIRSGGVTLSLHF. DNA of the CDR3: TGTGCCAGCAGCTTAGAACGATCAATACGATCAGGGGGCGTAACGTTGTCCCTCCACTTT.